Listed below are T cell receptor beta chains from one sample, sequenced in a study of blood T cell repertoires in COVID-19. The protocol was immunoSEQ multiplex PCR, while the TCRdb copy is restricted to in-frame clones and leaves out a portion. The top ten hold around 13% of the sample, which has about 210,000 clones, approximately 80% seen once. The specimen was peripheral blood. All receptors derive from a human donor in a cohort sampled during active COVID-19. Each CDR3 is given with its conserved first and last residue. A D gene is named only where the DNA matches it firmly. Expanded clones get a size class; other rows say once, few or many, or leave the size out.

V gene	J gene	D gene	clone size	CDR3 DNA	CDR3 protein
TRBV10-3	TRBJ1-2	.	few	TGTGCCATCAGTGAGAACGGCTATGGCTACACCTTC	CAISENGYGYTF
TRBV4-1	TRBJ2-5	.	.	TGCGCCAGCAGCCAAGCTGCCGGGAACTTCCAAGAGACCCAGTACTTC	CASSQAAGNFQETQYF
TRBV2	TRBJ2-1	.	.	TGTGCCAACAACCGGGATCTGGGCTACAATGAGCAGTTCTTC	CANNRDLGYNEQFF
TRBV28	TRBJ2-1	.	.	TGTGCCAGCAGTACACAGGAGGAGCAGTTCTTC	CASSTQEEQFF
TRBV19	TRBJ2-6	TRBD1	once	TGTGCCAGTAACAGGGGGCCATTTGGGGCCAACGTCCTGACTTTC	CASNRGPFGANVLTF
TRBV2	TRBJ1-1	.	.	TGTGCCAGCAGGGCCGCGGGGATCCCGACCACTGAAGCTTTCTTT	CASRAAGIPTTEAFF
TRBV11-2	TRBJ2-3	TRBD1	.	TGTGCCAGCAGCTTAGGGGCGGGACAGGGCACAGATACGCAGTATTTT	CASSLGAGQGTDTQYF
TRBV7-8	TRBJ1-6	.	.	TGTGCCAGCAGCCTCTGGACAGCAACTAATTCACCCCTCCACTTT	CASSLWTATNSPLHF
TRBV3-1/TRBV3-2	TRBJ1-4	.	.	TGTGCCAGCAGCCGAGACAGAATTAATGAAAAACTGTTTTTT	CASSRDRINEKLFF
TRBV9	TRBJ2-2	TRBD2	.	TGTGCCAGCAGCGTTTCTCCCGGGACTAGCGGAGCGAACACCGGGGAGCTGTTTTTT	CASSVSPGTSGANTGELFF
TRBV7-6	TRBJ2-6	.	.	TGTGCCAGCAGCTTTGGAGGGGCAGGGGCCAACGTCCTGACTTTC	CASSFGGAGANVLTF
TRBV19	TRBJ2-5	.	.	TGTGCCAGTGCACCCCCGGCAGGGTCCCAAGAGACCCAGTACTTC	CASAPPAGSQETQYF
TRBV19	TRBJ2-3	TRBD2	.	TGTGCCAGTAGTATTGGGGAGGGGAGCACAGATACGCAGTATTTT	CASSIGEGSTDTQYF
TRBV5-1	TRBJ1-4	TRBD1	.	TGCGCCAGCAGCCGGACAGGGGGAGCTAATGAAAAACTGTTTTTT	CASSRTGGANEKLFF
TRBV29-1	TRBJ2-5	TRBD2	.	TGCAGCGTTATTCTAGCGGGGGGAGGAGAGACCCAGTACTTC	CSVILAGGGETQYF
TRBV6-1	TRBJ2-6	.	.	TGTGCCAGCAGTGGCTGGAGGGGAACATCCTCTGGGGCCAACGTCCTGACTTTC	CASSGWRGTSSGANVLTF
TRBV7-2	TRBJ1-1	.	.	TGTGCCAGCAGGGGGGCGCAGTTGAACACTGAAGCTTTCTTT	CASRGAQLNTEAFF
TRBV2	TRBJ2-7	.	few	TGTGCCACCACCGCTTCGGACAGCTACGAGCAGTACTTC	CATTASDSYEQYF
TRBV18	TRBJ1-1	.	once	TGTGCCAGCTTAGAGGTCAGGGAGGACACTGAAGCTTTCTTT	CASLEVREDTEAFF
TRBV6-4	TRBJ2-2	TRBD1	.	TGTGCCAGCAGTGAGACAGGGGGTAACACCGGGGAGCTGTTTTTT	CASSETGGNTGELFF
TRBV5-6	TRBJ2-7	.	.	TGTGCCAGCAGCTTCGACAGGTACTCCTACGAGCAGTACTTC	CASSFDRYSYEQYF
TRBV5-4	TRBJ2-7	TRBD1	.	TGTGCCAGCAGTTCTACAGGGGGCGAGCAGTACTTC	CASSSTGGEQYF
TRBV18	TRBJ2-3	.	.	TGTGCCAGCCAAAGCCCCATTAGCACAGATACGCAGTATTTT	CASQSPISTDTQYF
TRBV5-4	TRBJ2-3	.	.	TGTGCCAGCAGCCCCTCCACTGCTCGCACAGATACGCAGTATTTT	CASSPSTARTDTQYF
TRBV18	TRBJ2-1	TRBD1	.	TGTGCCAGCTCATTCCGACAGGGGGGCGTCTACAATGAGCAGTTCTTC	CASSFRQGGVYNEQFF
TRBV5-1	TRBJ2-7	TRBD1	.	TGCGCCAGCAGCAGTACAGGGGGCTACGAGCAGTACTTC	CASSSTGGYEQYF
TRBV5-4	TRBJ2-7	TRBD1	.	TGTGCCAGCAGCTCACGGACAGGGATTTTCGACGAGCAGTACTTC	CASSSRTGIFDEQYF
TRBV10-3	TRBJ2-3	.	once	TGTGCCATCAGGCCCAGGGCGACCTCGGATACGCAGTATTTT	CAIRPRATSDTQYF
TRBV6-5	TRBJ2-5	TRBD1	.	TGTGCCAGCAGTCCTCAGGGGGCTGAAGAGACCCAGTACTTC	CASSPQGAEETQYF
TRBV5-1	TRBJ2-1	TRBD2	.	TGCGCCAGCAGCTTGGCAAGCGGGGGCGGCGATGAGCAGTTCTTC	CASSLASGGGDEQFF
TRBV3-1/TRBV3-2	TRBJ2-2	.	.	TGTGCCAGCAGCCAAGACGTCCAGGCCACCGGGGAGCTGTTTTTT	CASSQDVQATGELFF
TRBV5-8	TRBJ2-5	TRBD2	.	TGTGCCAGCAGCGCCCTTGAGGGACGGCGACTAGCGGGGTTGCAAGAGACCCAGTACTTC	CASSALEGRRLAGLQETQYF
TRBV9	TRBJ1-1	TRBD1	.	TGTGCCAGCAGCGTAGAGTTAGGGGGCGCCGGCGCTGAAGCTTTCTTT	CASSVELGGAGAEAFF
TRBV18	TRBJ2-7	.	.	TGTGCCAGCTCACCACGACAGAACCTCTACGAGCAGTACTTC	CASSPRQNLYEQYF
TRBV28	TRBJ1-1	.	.	TGTGCCAGCAGTCTCGTGAACACTGAAGCTTTCTTT	CASSLVNTEAFF
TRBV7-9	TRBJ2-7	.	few	TGTGCCAGCATCCCCGAGGGAGGCTCCTACGAGCAGTACTTC	CASIPEGGSYEQYF
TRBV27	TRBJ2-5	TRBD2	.	TGTGCCAGCAGACAAATCGGGGTAGCGGGGGCAAAAGAGACCCAGTACTTC	CASRQIGVAGAKETQYF
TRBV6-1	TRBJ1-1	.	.	TGTGCCAGCAGTGAAAGTGGGAGATATGAAGCTTTCTTT	CASSESGRYEAFF
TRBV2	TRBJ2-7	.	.	TGTGCCATCCGTGGGGATAGCGCCCCTGAGCAGTACTTC	CAIRGDSAPEQYF
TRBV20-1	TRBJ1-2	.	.	TGCAGTGCTAGGAGGGTACTGAGCTACACCTTC	CSARRVLSYTF
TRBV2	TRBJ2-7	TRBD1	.	TGTGCCAGCAGTCTGGACACCAATTCCGGGACAGGGGGCTCCGAGCAGTACTTC	CASSLDTNSGTGGSEQYF
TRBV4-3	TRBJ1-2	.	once	TGCGCCAGCAGCCAAGATATGGGGACTACTAACTATGGCTACACCTTC	CASSQDMGTTNYGYTF
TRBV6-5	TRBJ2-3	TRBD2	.	TGTGCCAGCAGTCGTCTAGCGGGAGTCTCAGATACGCAGTATTTT	CASSRLAGVSDTQYF
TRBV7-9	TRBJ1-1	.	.	TGTGCCAGCAGCTCACGCGTGGAGACTGAAGCTTTCTTT	CASSSRVETEAFF